A single sample is the source of the 20 T cell receptor beta chains below, sequenced in a study of neoadjuvant anti-PD-1 for oral cavity cancer. This table comes from immunoSEQ multiplex PCR, and its TCRdb copy is limited to in-frame clones, with some not included. This sample yields around 60,000 clones, of which approximately 80% are seen a single time; just over 2.5% belongs to the top ten. Sample: PBMCs, taken before nivolumab (anti-PD-1) treatment. The source is a person aged 35 to 85 with oral cavity squamous cell carcinoma.

The chain uses TRBV11-3 and TRBJ2-7; D possibly corresponds to TRBD1 (5 bases). The V and J ends lost 5 bases and 5 bases respectively, with 16 bases between them. The CDR3 is 14 residues long. Germline V CDR1 and CDR2: SGHNT, YENEEA. The CDR3 loop reads CASSPQGRSHEQYF. CDR3 DNA sequence: TGTGCCAGCAGCCCCCAGGGAAGATCTCACGAGCAGTACTTC.

The V call is TRBV6-6, the J call TRBJ1-3; tentatively, D is TRBD1 (5 bases). The V end lost 5 bases, the J end lost 0 bases, and 11 bases lay between the germline ends. Per germline, CDR1 MNHNY and CDR2 SVGAGI (reference sequence). The CDR3 consists of 15 residues. The CDR3 region has the DNA TGTGCCAGCAGTATCCGGGACGGCTCTGGAAACACCATATATTTT. Its translation: CASSIRDGSGNTIYF.

J is TRBJ2-4 and V is TRBV5-1; 8 positions agree with TRBD1. The CDR3 sequence is 13 residues long. Germline lookup yields CDR1 SGHRS and CDR2 YFSETQ. The V gene end was trimmed by 3 bases and the J gene end by 9 bases; junction bases not matched to a gene: 5. The CDR3 here is CASSSSGTGIQYF. The DNA for the CDR3 is TGCGCCAGCAGCTCCTCCGGGACAGGCATTCAGTACTTC.

The chain employs TRBV19 and TRBJ2-3, with TRBD2 matching over 13 bases. The CDR3 runs 17 residues. Trimming at V came to 4 bases and at J to 10 bases, leaving 14 bases not matched to a gene. Germline CDR1 LNHDA, CDR2 SQIVND (reference sequence). The CDR3 coding sequence is TGTGCCAGTAGTACACCTCCTCGACTAGCGGGGGGTTGGGCGCAGTATTTT. Protein product: CASSTPPRLAGGWAQYF.

V gene TRBV11-2 combines with J gene TRBJ2-5; the D call may be TRBD1 or TRBD2 (5 bases each). The CDR3 covers 17 residues. Trimming shortened V by 3 bases and J by 4 bases, and 21 bases separated the two germline ends. In germline, CDR1 is SGHAT, CDR2 FQNNGV. Written as DNA, the CDR3 is TGTGCCAGCAGCTTGTGGGACCCCACTTCCGCGGTAGAGACCCAGTACTTC. This sequence encodes CASSLWDPTSAVETQYF.

The chain employs TRBV9 and TRBJ1-2, with 9 bases identical to TRBD1. The CDR3 is 15 residues long. J lost 8 bases, V lost 2 bases, and 10 bases had no gene match. The V gene's germline CDR1 is SGDLS and CDR2 YYNGEE. Here the CDR3 DNA reads TGTGCCAGCAGCGTCTTGCAACAGGGGGCGCAAGGCTACACCTTC. This codes for CASSVLQQGAQGYTF.

The chain combines TRBV5-6 with TRBJ1-1, with D possibly TRBD1 on 5 matching bases. From germline, CDR1 is SGHDT and CDR2 YYEEEE. This CDR3 contains 17 residues. The V gene lost 2 bases and the J gene lost 1 base, with 18 bases spanning the gap. This CDR3 is CASSLYRRSEGNTEAFF. CDR3 in DNA: TGTGCCAGCAGCTTATACAGGCGGTCAGAAGGGAACACTGAAGCTTTCTTT.

The rearrangement uses TRBV28 and TRBJ2-3; D may be TRBD2 (5 bases). The CDR3 sequence is 16 residues long. Germline V gives CDR1 MDHEN, CDR2 SYDVKM. Trimming took off 6 bases at V and 1 base at J, with 17 bases between the two ends. DNA for the CDR3: TGTGCCAGCAGGTTCCCGGCCCCCGGGGGCACAGATACGCAGTATTTT. This sequence encodes CASRFPAPGGTDTQYF.

The chain couples TRBV6-4 to TRBJ1-1, with D hard to call. The CDR3 is 13 amino acids. The germline V gene encodes CDR1 MRHNA and CDR2 SNTAGT. V gave up 0 bases and J gave up 4 bases, with 6 bases separating them. The CDR3 DNA is TGTGCCAGCAGTGACTCGGGAGTCACTGAAGCTTTCTTT. Translated: CASSDSGVTEAFF.

The V call is TRBV19, the J call TRBJ2-1; D remains ambiguous. This CDR3 has 17 amino acids. V lost 5 bases and J lost 0, with 17 bases in between. Per germline, CDR1 LNHDA and CDR2 SQIVND (reference sequence). CDR3 nucleotide sequence: TGTGCCAGTAGTCCCTTGAGAGTAGGTAGCTCCTACAATGAGCAGTTCTTC. Amino acids: CASSPLRVGSSYNEQFF.

The sample holds one count of this clone. Other DNA sequences in this specimen translate into the identical CDR3. The V call is TRBV2, the J call TRBJ2-5; tentatively, D is TRBD2 (6 bases). The CDR3 has 15 amino acids. The V end lost 3 bases, the J end lost 7 bases, and 18 bases lay between the germline ends. Germline values: CDR1 SNHLY, CDR2 FYNNEI. CDR3 region: CASSDGGGAGRTQYF. CDR3 nucleotides: TGTGCCAGCAGTGACGGCGGTGGGGCGGGACGGACCCAGTACTTC. Full variable domain (rest looked up from reference TRBV2 and TRBJ2-5): EPEVTQTPSHQVTQMGQEVILRCVPISNHLYFYWYRQILGQKVEFLVSFYNNEISEKSEIFDDQFSVERPDGSNFTLKIRSTKLEDSAMYFCASSDGGGAGRTQYFGPGTRLLVL.

This clone was seen only once. The CDR3: CASSLGRVNSPLHF. CDR3 DNA: TGCGCCAGCAGCTTGGGGAGGGTTAATTCACCCCTCCACTTT. The chain has TRBV5-1 and TRBJ1-6; no firm D call. The V and J ends lost 0 bases and 6 bases respectively, with 7 bases between them. Germline values: CDR1 SGHRS, CDR2 YFSETQ. This CDR3 contains 14 residues.

The chain recombines TRBV19 with TRBJ2-1, with D unclear. The CDR3 is made up of 15 amino acids. Germline values: CDR1 LNHDA, CDR2 SQIVND (reference sequence). V shed 7 bases and J shed 3 bases, with 16 bases lying between them. The CDR3 nucleotides read TGTGCCAGTACCCCGACCGGCGGAGTCTACAATGAGCAGTTCTTC. Translating it yields CASTPTGGVYNEQFF.

This clone was observed a handful of times. The gene calls are TRBV27 and TRBJ1-2; no firm D call. The CDR3 sequence is 13 residues long. V gave up 6 bases and J gave up 1 base, with 9 bases separating them. Germline loops: CDR1 MNHEY, CDR2 SMNVEV (reference sequence). The CDR3 loop reads CASRQDVNYGYTF. DNA for the CDR3: TGTGCCAGCAGGCAGGATGTTAACTATGGCTACACCTTC.

The chain has TRBV19 and TRBJ2-3; 10 positions agree with TRBD2. CDR1 and CDR2 from the germline V gene are LNHDA and SQIVND (reference sequence). Unmatched junction bases numbered 15, after V lost 5 bases and J lost 7 bases. The CDR3 totals 17 residues. For the CDR3, the DNA is TGTGCCAGTAGTTCCCTAGGTAGCGGGGGGTCGACAAATACGCAGTATTTT. Its translation is CASSSLGSGGSTNTQYF.

V usage is TRBV7-9 and J usage is TRBJ2-3; D could derive from TRBD1 or TRBD2 (5 bases each). The CDR3 runs to 15 residues. Trimming stripped 1 base from V and 0 bases from J, with 8 bases between. The germline gives CDR1 SEHNR, CDR2 FQNEAQ (reference sequence). CDR3 protein: CASSLGGTSTDTQYF. CDR3 bases: TGTGCCAGCAGCTTAGGAGGGACGAGCACAGATACGCAGTATTTT.

This chain links TRBV12-5 with TRBJ1-2; TRBD1 might be the D (5 bases). This CDR3 has 13 residues. CDR1 LGHNT and CDR2 FRNRAP come from the germline V gene. V lost 7 bases and J 3 bases, leaving 12 bases between the germline ends. CDR3 nucleotide sequence: TGTGCTAGTGCACCTCAGGGTTACTATGGCTACACCTTC. This translates into CASAPQGYYGYTF.

The chain joins TRBV25-1 to TRBJ2-7; 9 bases line up with TRBD1. V was clipped by 5 bases and J by 3 bases; unmatched bases: 8. CDR1 and CDR2 from the germline V gene are MGHDK and SYGVNS. The CDR3 is made up of 15 amino acids. CDR3 DNA: TGTGCCAGCAGTCCCGGACAGGGGATGATCTACGAGCAGTACTTC. Its translation: CASSPGQGMIYEQYF.

This chain uses TRBV7-9 with TRBJ1-1; D is possibly TRBD1 (5 bases). Germline CDR1 reads SEHNR; CDR2 reads FQNEAQ (reference sequence). This CDR3 is built from 15 residues. Deletions cut 3 bases from V and 4 bases from J, with 15 bases between. The CDR3 is CASSFTAGSTTEAFF. Here the CDR3 DNA reads TGTGCCAGCAGCTTTACCGCAGGGTCAACCACTGAAGCTTTCTTT.

The V call is TRBV28, the J call TRBJ2-1; possibly TRBD2 for D (7 bases). Germline CDR1 reads MDHEN; CDR2 reads SYDVKM. Trimming left V 7 bases short and J 2 bases short, with 9 bases between. The length of the CDR3 is 13 residues. The DNA of the CDR3 is TGTGCCAGCACGGGGGGCGCCTACAATGAGCAGTTCTTC. Translated: CASTGGAYNEQFF. The complete variable domain, with remaining parts taken from reference TRBV28 and TRBJ2-1, reads DVKVTQSSRYLVKRTGEKVFLECVQDMDHENMFWYRQDPGLGLRLIYFSYDVKMKEKGDIPEGYSVSREKKERFSLILESASTNQTSMYLCASTGGAYNEQFFGPGTRLTVL.